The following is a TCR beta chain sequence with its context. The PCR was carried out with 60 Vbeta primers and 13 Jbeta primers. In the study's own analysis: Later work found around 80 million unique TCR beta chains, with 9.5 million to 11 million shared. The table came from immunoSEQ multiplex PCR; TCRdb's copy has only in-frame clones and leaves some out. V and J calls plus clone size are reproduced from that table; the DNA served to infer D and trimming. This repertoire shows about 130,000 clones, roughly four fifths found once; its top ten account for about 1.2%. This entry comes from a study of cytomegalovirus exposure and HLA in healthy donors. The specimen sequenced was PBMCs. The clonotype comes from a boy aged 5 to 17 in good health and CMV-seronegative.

CDR3 protein: CAWSVRSPDTQYF. Written as DNA, the CDR3 is TGTGCCTGGAGTGTACGTAGTCCAGATACGCAGTATTTT. The V gene is TRBV30, the J gene TRBJ2-3, with no clear D. V lost 0 bases, J lost 4 bases, and 8 bases lay in between. Looked up from germline, CDR1 is GTSNPN and CDR2 is SVGIG (reference sequence). This CDR3 is 13 amino acids long. The whole variable domain, filled in from reference TRBV30 and TRBJ2-3, reads SQTIHQWPATLVQPVGSPLSLECTVEGTSNPNLYWYRQAAGRGLQLLFYSVGIGQISSEVPQNLSASRPQDRQFILSSKKLLLSDSGFYLCAWSVRSPDTQYFGPGTRLTVL.